The clone carrying this TCR beta chain was observed once. This sample was taken from a study of blood T cell repertoires in COVID-19. Study at large: Sites in the United States, Italy and Spain provided acute and convalescent COVID-19 samples.

In the authors' methods: Amplification from reference gene primers served as the basis for estimated nucleated cell counts. TCRdb's copy holds only in-frame clones and misses some; the assay was immunoSEQ multiplex PCR. That table gives V, J and clone size, and the DNA gave D and trimming. The repertoire consists of about 320,000 clones, with about nine tenths occurring once and the leading ten covering around 10%. Trimming cost V 0 bases and J 6 bases; bases outside gene matches: 3. Germline V gene lookup returns CDR1 LNHDA and CDR2 SQIVND (reference sequence). This CDR3 spans 15 amino acids. The specimen was peripheral blood. The source is a woman in her thirties with COVID-19, enrolled during active disease. The J gene is TRBJ1-5, the V gene TRBV19, with 9 bases fitting TRBD1. The CDR3 region is CASSIDTGGGQPQHF. The CDR3 bases are TGTGCCAGTAGTATAGATACAGGGGGCGGTCAGCCCCAGCATTTT.